Shown below are 18 T cell receptor beta chains from a single sample sequenced in a study of technical replicates of blood from a handful of donors. Measured with immunoSEQ multiplex PCR; TCRdb has only the in-frame clones, and not every one. In the table there are tens of thousands of clones, 80% to 95% of which are singletons. The sequenced sample consisted of T cells isolated from PBMCs. The source is a human donor in good health.

This clone occurred once. J is TRBJ2-7 and V is TRBV28, with 10 positions matching TRBD1. The length of the CDR3 is 14 residues. V was pared by 2 bases and J by 6 bases, with 4 bases of the junction left unmatched. Looked up from germline, CDR1 is MDHEN and CDR2 is SYDVKM. CDR3: CASSLGQGGGEQYF. The CDR3 DNA reads TGTGCCAGCAGTTTAGGACAGGGGGGAGGCGAGCAGTACTTC.

J is TRBJ2-3 and V is TRBV19, with a possible D match to TRBD1 (5 bases). The CDR3 consists of 15 residues. V was shortened by 0 bases and J by 2 bases, with 9 bases between the two germline ends. Germline values: CDR1 LNHDA, CDR2 SQIVND (reference sequence). CDR3 DNA: TGTGCCAGTAGTATAGATGGGGCTATCACAGATACGCAGTATTTT. It is translated as CASSIDGAITDTQYF.

The chain is built from TRBV18 and TRBJ1-3, with TRBD1 identical over 7 bases. The CDR3 length is 17 residues. Looked up from germline, CDR1 is KGHSH and CDR2 is LQKENI. J was trimmed by 0 bases and V by 8 bases; bases with no gene match: 13. CDR3 bases: TGTGCCAGCCAACCCCCGTGGACAGGTCTCTCTGGAAACACCATATATTTT. It encodes CASQPPWTGLSGNTIYF.

This rearrangement joins TRBV19 to TRBJ1-4; D remains ambiguous. V was pared by 5 bases and J by 1 base, with 23 bases between. CDR1 and CDR2 (germline): LNHDA, SQIVND (reference sequence). This CDR3 has 19 amino acids. The CDR3 coding sequence is TGTGCCAGTAGTCACGACTATGTTTATACTAGTGGAACTAATGAAAAACTGTTTTTT. Its protein product is CASSHDYVYTSGTNEKLFF.

The CDR3 coding sequence is TGTGCCAGCAGTTACACCGGGTCTGGAAACACCATATATTTT. Translating it yields CASSYTGSGNTIYF. This sequence joins TRBV6-5 and TRBJ1-3; no clear D. This CDR3 has 14 amino acids. CDR1 is MNHEY and CDR2 is SVGAGI in the germline V gene. V shed 2 bases and J shed 1 base, with 6 bases lying between them.

This chain connects TRBV2 to TRBJ1-3, with D maybe TRBD1 (6 bases). Germline V CDR1 and CDR2: SNHLY, FYNNEI. The V end lost 5 bases, the J end lost 0 bases, and 11 bases lay between the germline ends. The CDR3 is 15 residues long. CDR3 nucleotide sequence: TGTGCCAGCAGTCGGACAGCCCCCTCTGGAAACACCATATATTTT. Translated, it gives CASSRTAPSGNTIYF.

The chain joins TRBV28 to TRBJ2-7; 8 nucleotides line up with TRBD1. The CDR3 consists of 15 residues. Germline trimming cut 4 bases from V and 4 bases from J; bases unmatched to any gene: 9. Germline CDR1 is MDHEN and CDR2 is SYDVKM. In DNA form, the CDR3 reads TGTGCCAGCAGTTCCCCTACAGGGGGGAGATACGAGCAGTACTTC. Amino acid sequence: CASSSPTGGRYEQYF.

The V call is TRBV5-1, the J call TRBJ2-1; TRBD1 matches 9 bases. Trimming took 4 bases from V and 5 from J; bases not matched to a gene: 7. The CDR3 sequence is 15 residues long. Germline V CDR1 and CDR2: SGHRS, YFSETQ. The CDR3 nucleotides read TGCGCCAGCAGCCAGGGGACAGGGTCCCACAATGAGCAGTTCTTC. Protein: CASSQGTGSHNEQFF.

The chain carries TRBV11-2 and TRBJ2-1; tentatively, D is TRBD1 (6 bases). Germline V lookup: CDR1 SGHAT, CDR2 FQNNGV. The CDR3 contains 14 residues. V was shortened by 5 bases and J by 4 bases, with 12 bases between the two germline ends. The CDR3 loop reads CASSQIRGYNEQFF. Here the CDR3 DNA reads TGTGCCAGCAGCCAGATCAGGGGTTACAATGAGCAGTTCTTC. Full variable domain (rest looked up from reference TRBV11-2 and TRBJ2-1): EAGVAQSPRYKIIEKRQSVAFWCNPISGHATLYWYQQILGQGPKLLIQFQNNGVVDDSQLPKDRFSAERLKGVDSTLKIQPAKLEDSAVYLCASSQIRGYNEQFFGPGTRLTVL.

V gene TRBV7-3 combines with J gene TRBJ2-5; 8 positions agree with TRBD2. The germline gives CDR1 SGHTA, CDR2 FQGTGA. The CDR3 spans 14 residues. V lost 5 bases to trimming and J lost 3 bases; unmatched junction nucleotides: 5. The CDR3 spells CASSHTSGEETQYF. The CDR3 DNA is TGTGCCAGCAGCCATACTAGCGGAGAAGAGACCCAGTACTTC.

The rearrangement links TRBV6-4 to TRBJ2-3, with 10 bases aligning to TRBD2. The ends lost 0 bases at V and 2 bases at J; junction bases unmatched: 11. Germline values: CDR1 MRHNA, CDR2 SNTAGT. The length of the CDR3 is 19 residues. The CDR3 loop reads CASSDSKLGLAQLTDTQYF. The CDR3 coding sequence is TGTGCCAGCAGTGACTCGAAATTGGGACTAGCGCAACTCACAGATACGCAGTATTTT.

This chain links TRBV6-5 with TRBJ2-1; TRBD1 might be the D (6 bases). Germline lookup yields CDR1 MNHEY and CDR2 SVGAGI. With 0 bases removed from V and 10 bases from J, the gap between germline ends came to 7 bases. The CDR3 has 12 residues. CDR3 sequence reads: CASSYSGTEQFF. CDR3 nucleotides: TGTGCCAGCAGTTACTCGGGGACAGAGCAGTTCTTC.

This clone has a single count. The chain links TRBV27 to TRBJ2-1; TRBD2 matches at 12 bases. Germline CDR1 MNHEY, CDR2 SMNVEV (reference sequence). Trimming removed 2 bases from V and 5 bases from J; junction bases left unmatched: 7. CDR3 length equals 17 residues. The CDR3 coding sequence is TGTGCCAGCAGTTTAGTACTAGCGGGAGGATATGACAATGAGCAGTTCTTC. It yields the protein CASSLVLAGGYDNEQFF.

The chain is built from TRBV27 and TRBJ1-5; D is unclear. The germline V gene has CDR1 MNHEY and CDR2 SMNVEV (reference sequence). V lost 5 bases, J lost 6 bases, and 11 bases lay in between. The CDR3 sequence is 13 residues long. CDR3 in amino acids: CASSPSRGQPQHF. CDR3 in DNA: TGTGCCAGCAGTCCCTCACGGGGTCAGCCCCAGCATTTT.

The genes are TRBV2 and TRBJ2-7, with a possible D match to TRBD2 (7 bases). Germline CDR1 is SNHLY and CDR2 is FYNNEI. V lost 7 bases and J 5 bases, leaving 21 bases between the germline ends. The CDR3 length is 15 residues. The CDR3 region is CASTGGGGLLHEQYF. CDR3 bases: TGTGCCAGCACCGGAGGGGGGGGCTTACTTCACGAGCAGTACTTC.

The chain recombines TRBV11-2 with TRBJ2-4, with TRBD2 identical over 8 bases. V shed 5 bases, J shed 0 bases, and the junction held 6 bases outside the gene matches. CDR1 and CDR2 from the germline V gene are SGHAT and FQNNGV. The CDR3 length is 16 residues. The CDR3 is CASSPKLAVAKNIQYF. CDR3 nucleotides: TGTGCCAGCAGCCCCAAACTAGCGGTAGCCAAAAACATTCAGTACTTC. Based on the CDR3 plus reference TRBV11-2 and TRBJ2-4, the full variable domain is EAGVAQSPRYKIIEKRQSVAFWCNPISGHATLYWYQQILGQGPKLLIQFQNNGVVDDSQLPKDRFSAERLKGVDSTLKIQPAKLEDSAVYLCASSPKLAVAKNIQYFGAGTRLSVL.

This clone was observed once. The chain employs TRBV28 and TRBJ2-1, with 12 bases fitting TRBD2. CDR1 and CDR2 (germline): MDHEN, SYDVKM. J gave up 5 bases and V 3 bases, and 2 bases lay outside the gene matches. The CDR3 loop spans 15 amino acids. The CDR3 DNA follows: TGTGCCAGCAGTTTTTGGACTAGCGGGAACAATGAGCAGTTCTTC. Protein: CASSFWTSGNNEQFF.

The chain combines TRBV7-2 with TRBJ1-4; D is unresolved. Trimming cost V 8 bases and J 0 bases, with 7 bases left between them. This CDR3 is 13 amino acids long. Germline V CDR1 and CDR2: SGHTA, FQGNSA. This chain's CDR3 is CASRLPTNEKLFF. Here the CDR3 DNA reads TGTGCCAGCCGACTTCCAACTAATGAAAAACTGTTTTTT.